These 24 T cell receptor beta chains were all obtained from the same sample, sequenced in a study of CD8+ T cells in alopecia areata. RNA extraction and reverse transcription yielded cDNA as sequencing template. Sequencing was performed with immunoSEQ multiplex PCR; in TCRdb, only in-frame clones are kept and a portion is missing. The table lists over 150,000 clones, roughly 64% of them singletons. Specified treatment: oral pan-JAK inhibitor, 5-10 mg twice daily. The sample here was CD8+ T cells sorted from blood, taken at week 24, from a patient treated with tofacitinib. These receptors all come from a human donor with alopecia areata.

This clone has a handful of counts. This chain joins TRBV30 and TRBJ2-3, with a weak D call TRBD2 (6 bases). This CDR3 spans 14 amino acids. CDR1 and CDR2 (germline): GTSNPN, SVGIG (reference sequence). The germline V and J ends were trimmed by 5 bases and 10 bases, with 22 bases remaining between them. CDR3 coding DNA: TGTGCCTGGGAGGTCAGGAGGATGCGGGGCTCGCAGTATTTT. Translated: CAWEVRRMRGSQYF.

V usage is TRBV9 and J usage is TRBJ1-2; D possibly corresponds to TRBD1 (6 bases). Trimming took off 5 bases at V and 2 bases at J, with 13 bases between the two ends. CDR1 SGDLS and CDR2 YYNGEE come from the germline V gene. The CDR3 totals 14 residues. CDR3 loop: CASRVTGTNYGYTF. In nucleotides, the CDR3 is TGTGCCAGCAGGGTAACCGGGACAAACTATGGCTACACCTTC.

The chain links TRBV15 to TRBJ1-5; D may be TRBD1 (5 bases). The V end was cut by 0 bases, the J end by 7 bases, with 13 bases between. The CDR3 has 15 amino acids. Germline CDR1 and CDR2: LNHNV and YYDKDF (reference sequence). This chain's CDR3 is CATSRDLGKGQPQHF. In DNA form, the CDR3 reads TGTGCCACCAGCAGAGATTTAGGGAAGGGGCAGCCCCAGCATTTT. Together with reference TRBV15 and TRBJ1-5, the CDR3 gives the full variable domain: DAMVIQNPRYQVTQFGKPVTLSCSQTLNHNVMYWYQQKSSQAPKLLFHYYDKDFNNEADTPDNFQSRRPNTSFCFLDIRSPGLGDTAMYLCATSRDLGKGQPQHFGDGTRLSIL.

This clone appeared a few times. This chain links TRBV4-1 with TRBJ2-7; D may correspond to TRBD1 or TRBD2 (5 bases each). V lost 4 bases to trimming and J lost 5 bases, with 15 bases between them. CDR1 and CDR2 (germline): MGHRA, YSYEKL. There are 14 residues in the CDR3. The CDR3 coding sequence is TGCGCCAGCAGCCCGATACGTGGGGACCACGAGCAGTACTTC. This gives the protein CASSPIRGDHEQYF.

This clone was recorded once. The chain is built from TRBV2 and TRBJ1-2, with unresolved D. The germline V gene has CDR1 SNHLY and CDR2 FYNNEI. Deletions cut 9 bases from V and 6 bases from J, with 5 bases between. This CDR3 contains 9 residues. In nucleotides, the CDR3 is TGTGCCAGAAAAGATGGCTACACCTTC. The encoded protein is CARKDGYTF. Looking up the rest from reference TRBV2 and TRBJ1-2 gives the full variable domain: EPEVTQTPSHQVTQMGQEVILRCVPISNHLYFYWYRQILGQKVEFLVSFYNNEISEKSEIFDDQFSVERPDGSNFTLKIRSTKLEDSAMYFCARKDGYTFGSGTRLTVV.

The chain combines TRBV7-6 with TRBJ2-1, with 11 nucleotides matching TRBD2. Unmatched junction bases numbered 12, after V lost 5 bases and J lost 3 bases. Germline CDR1 is SGHVS and CDR2 is FNYEAQ. The CDR3 extends over 18 amino acids. The CDR3 bases are TGTGCCAGCAGCCCCCTACGGGCAGGGACTAGCGGCTACAATGAGCAGTTCTTC. Protein: CASSPLRAGTSGYNEQFF.

The chain links TRBV29-1 to TRBJ1-2; unclear D gene. CDR3 length: 13 residues. The V end was cut by 0 bases, the J end by 5 bases, with 10 bases between. Germline V gene data show CDR1 as SQVTM and CDR2 as ANQGSEA. This CDR3 is CSVEDRRTYGYTF. CDR3 sequence (DNA): TGCAGCGTTGAAGATCGGCGGACGTATGGCTACACCTTC.

V gene TRBV19 combines with J gene TRBJ2-1; TRBD1 matches at 7 bases. The CDR3 covers 15 residues. V was clipped by 3 bases and J by 12 bases; unmatched bases: 14. Per the germline V gene, CDR1 is LNHDA and CDR2 is SQIVND (reference sequence). CDR3 bases: TGTGCCAGTAGTATCCCAGGGGGACCGGGCCTTGGGCAGTTCTTC. Amino acid sequence: CASSIPGGPGLGQFF.

J is TRBJ1-5 and V is TRBV13; a possible D gene is TRBD1 (6 bases). The V end was cut by 5 bases, the J end by 2 bases, with 16 bases between. Per germline, CDR1 PRHDT and CDR2 FYEKMQ (reference sequence). CDR3 size: 16 residues. The CDR3 DNA reads TGTGCCAGCAGCCGAGGGGGGGTGGCAGGCAATCAGCCCCAGCATTTT. Protein: CASSRGGVAGNQPQHF.

This clone was seen only a few times. The V and J genes are TRBV7-6 and TRBJ2-3; D remains ambiguous. Per the germline V gene, CDR1 is SGHVS and CDR2 is FNYEAQ. V was clipped by 1 base and J by 3 bases, with 8 bases between them. The CDR3 totals 14 residues. CDR3 nucleotide sequence: TGTGCCAGCAGCTTAGGCTCTGTGACAGATACGCAGTATTTT. Translation gives CASSLGSVTDTQYF. Based on the CDR3 plus reference TRBV7-6 and TRBJ2-3, the full variable domain is GAGVSQSPRYKVTKRGQDVALRCDPISGHVSLYWYRQALGQGPEFLTYFNYEAQQDKSGLPNDRFSAERPEGSISTLTIQRTEQRDSAMYRCASSLGSVTDTQYFGPGTRLTVL.

This chain joins TRBV27 and TRBJ2-3; maybe TRBD1 (5 bases). The CDR3 totals 15 residues. Germline CDR1 and CDR2: MNHEY and SMNVEV (reference sequence). V was clipped by 0 bases and J by 4 bases, with 11 bases between them. The CDR3 loop reads CASSLSGAYSDTQYF. DNA for the CDR3: TGTGCCAGCAGTTTATCAGGGGCGTACTCAGATACGCAGTATTTT.

In regard to this clone: A much larger clone lies a single base off, so this may be a read error. Distinct nucleotide sequences in the sample also encode this CDR3. This chain uses TRBV4-1 with TRBJ2-7, with D uncertain. There are 13 residues in the CDR3. V gave up 1 base and J gave up 4 bases, with 8 bases separating them. Germline V gene data show CDR1 as MGHRA and CDR2 as YSYEKL. For the CDR3, the DNA is TGCGCCAGCAGCCAAGCCATTGATTACGAGCAGTACTTC. It codes for CASSQAIDYEQYF.

Only a few counts were recorded for this clone. In DNA, the CDR3 is TGTGCCAGCAGCTCCCTCAGGGTGGCCCAAGAGACCCAGTACTTC. Translated, it gives CASSSLRVAQETQYF. The chain is built from TRBV7-8 and TRBJ2-5, with a tentative D call TRBD1 (5 bases). Trimming left V 4 bases short and J 1 base short, with 13 bases between. CDR1 SGHVS and CDR2 FQNEAQ come from the germline V gene. CDR3 length: 15 amino acids.

This clone occurred a few times. The gene calls are TRBV11-1 and TRBJ1-1; D ambiguous. Per germline, CDR1 SGHAT and CDR2 FQDESV (reference sequence). V was pared by 3 bases and J by 1 base, with 12 bases between. CDR3 length: 15 amino acids. DNA of the CDR3: TGTGCCAGCAGCTTCTCTAAGGGCCCGAACACTGAAGCTTTCTTT. Translating gives CASSFSKGPNTEAFF. Full variable domain (remainder filled in from reference TRBV11-1 and TRBJ1-1): EAEVAQSPRYKITEKSQAVAFWCDPISGHATLYWYRQILGQGPELLVQFQDESVVDDSQLPKDRFSAERLKGVDSTLKIQPAELGDSAMYLCASSFSKGPNTEAFFGQGTRLTVV.

The chain combines TRBV19 with TRBJ1-1; weak D call: TRBD1 (5 bases). The V gene lost 6 bases and the J gene lost 11 bases, with 22 bases spanning the gap. From germline, CDR1 is LNHDA and CDR2 SQIVND (reference sequence). This CDR3 is built from 14 residues. The CDR3 loop reads CASSTSRHGGWAFF. CDR3 DNA sequence: TGTGCCAGTAGCACGAGTAGACACGGGGGATGGGCTTTCTTT.

This clone was observed a handful of times. The chain uses TRBV27 and TRBJ2-1; D gene unclear. The CDR3 contains 12 residues. Trimming shortened V by 2 bases and J by 8 bases, and 7 bases separated the two germline ends. Germline CDR1 reads MNHEY; CDR2 reads SMNVEV (reference sequence). For the CDR3, the DNA is TGTGCCAGCAGTTTAATTTGGCATGAGCAGTTCTTC. Translation gives CASSLIWHEQFF.

The chain combines TRBV7-9 with TRBJ2-7; maybe TRBD1 (5 bases). Germline CDR1 reads SEHNR; CDR2 reads FQNEAQ (reference sequence). The CDR3 length is 14 residues. Trimming removed 5 bases from V and 1 base from J, with 12 bases in between. The chain's CDR3 is CASSRTRQSYEQYF. The CDR3 region has the DNA TGTGCCAGCAGCCGGACACGCCAATCCTACGAGCAGTACTTC.

The V and J genes are TRBV5-1 and TRBJ2-1; 8 bases align to TRBD1. From germline, CDR1 is SGHRS and CDR2 YFSETQ. With 1 base clipped from V and 8 bases from J, the junction kept 11 bases outside the gene matches. The length of the CDR3 is 16 residues. The CDR3 nucleotides are TGCGCCAGCAGCTTGAGTGTTCGCGGCAGGGGGCATGAGCAGTTCTTC. It is translated as CASSLSVRGRGHEQFF.

The rearrangement uses TRBV5-6 and TRBJ2-3; D is possibly TRBD2 (6 bases). Germline CDR1 reads SGHDT; CDR2 reads YYEEEE. Trimming shortened V by 4 bases and J by 2 bases, and 11 bases separated the two germline ends. The CDR3 is 14 amino acids. CDR3 bases: TGTGCCAGCAGCCTCGGGACTTACACAGATACGCAGTATTTT. It specifies CASSLGTYTDTQYF.

This chain uses TRBV21-1 with TRBJ1-1; TRBD1 is the table's D call, not checked against the DNA. TRBV21-1 is recorded as a pseudogene. The CDR3 extends over 17 amino acids. The CDR3 here is CASSLSGTGEEGTEAFF. CDR3 nucleotides: TGTGCCAGCAGCCTCTCCGGGACAGGGGAGGAGGGCACTGAAGCTTTCTTT.

The rearrangement uses TRBV10-2 and TRBJ2-5; 15 nucleotides agree with TRBD2. J lost 1 base, V lost 6 bases, and 6 bases had no gene match. Germline V gene lookup returns CDR1 WSHSY and CDR2 SAAADI. The CDR3 is made up of 17 amino acids. Written as DNA, the CDR3 is TGCGCCAGCAGCCCCGGGACTAGCGGGGGGCCCCAAGAGACCCAGTACTTC. This codes for CASSPGTSGGPQETQYF.

This clone came up a few times. V and J are TRBV14 and TRBJ2-7; D is perhaps TRBD1 or TRBD2 (5 bases each). Looked up from germline, CDR1 is SGHDN and CDR2 is FVKESK. V lost 3 bases and J 7 bases, leaving 16 bases between the germline ends. This CDR3 spans 14 amino acids. The CDR3 sequence is CASSHRGTHWEQYF. Written as DNA, the CDR3 is TGTGCCAGCAGCCATCGTGGGACGCACTGGGAGCAGTACTTC.

The chain is built from TRBV4-1 and TRBJ1-6, with D possibly being TRBD1 (5 bases). The CDR3 totals 17 residues. Deletions cut 0 bases from V and 8 bases from J, with 17 bases between. Germline CDR1 is MGHRA and CDR2 is YSYEKL. CDR3: CASSQDRGDGSYSPLHF. Here the CDR3 DNA reads TGCGCCAGCAGCCAAGATAGAGGGGACGGATCCTATTCACCCCTCCACTTT.

The rearrangement uses TRBV29-1 and TRBJ1-3; D not resolved. Germline V gene data show CDR1 as SQVTM and CDR2 as ANQGSEA. This CDR3 comprises 14 residues. With 2 bases removed from V and 6 bases from J, the gap between germline ends came to 14 bases. CDR3 in amino acids: CSVELDRAPNTIYF. The CDR3 DNA reads as TGCAGCGTTGAATTGGACCGAGCTCCAAACACCATATATTTT.